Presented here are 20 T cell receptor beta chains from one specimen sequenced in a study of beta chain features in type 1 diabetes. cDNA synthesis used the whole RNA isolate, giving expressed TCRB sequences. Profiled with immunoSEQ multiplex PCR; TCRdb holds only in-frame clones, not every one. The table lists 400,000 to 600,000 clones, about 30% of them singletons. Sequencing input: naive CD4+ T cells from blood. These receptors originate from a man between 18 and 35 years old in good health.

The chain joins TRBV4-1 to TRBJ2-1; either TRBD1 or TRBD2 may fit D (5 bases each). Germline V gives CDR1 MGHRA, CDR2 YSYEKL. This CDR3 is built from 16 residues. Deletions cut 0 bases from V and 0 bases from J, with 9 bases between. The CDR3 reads CASSQEKGSSYNEQFF. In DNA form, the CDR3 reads TGCGCCAGCAGCCAAGAAAAGGGGAGCTCCTACAATGAGCAGTTCTTC.

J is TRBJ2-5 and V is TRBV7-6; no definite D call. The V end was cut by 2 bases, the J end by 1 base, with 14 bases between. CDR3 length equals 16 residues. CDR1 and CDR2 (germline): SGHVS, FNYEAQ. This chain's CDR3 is CASSLNSRATQETQYF. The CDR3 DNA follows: TGTGCCAGCAGCTTAAATAGTCGGGCAACCCAAGAGACCCAGTACTTC.

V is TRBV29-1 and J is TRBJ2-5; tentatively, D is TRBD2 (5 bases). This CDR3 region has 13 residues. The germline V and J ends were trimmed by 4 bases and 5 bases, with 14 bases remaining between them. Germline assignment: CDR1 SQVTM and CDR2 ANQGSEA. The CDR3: CSVVRVAGETQYF. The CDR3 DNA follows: TGCAGCGTTGTGAGGGTAGCTGGGGAGACCCAGTACTTC.

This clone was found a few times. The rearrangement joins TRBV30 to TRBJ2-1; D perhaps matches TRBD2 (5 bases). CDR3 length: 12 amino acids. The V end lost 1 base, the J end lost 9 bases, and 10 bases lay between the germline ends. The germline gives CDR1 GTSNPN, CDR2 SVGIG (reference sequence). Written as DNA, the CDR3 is TGTGCCTGGAGTGAGACTCGGGGTGAGCAGTTCTTC. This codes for CAWSETRGEQFF.

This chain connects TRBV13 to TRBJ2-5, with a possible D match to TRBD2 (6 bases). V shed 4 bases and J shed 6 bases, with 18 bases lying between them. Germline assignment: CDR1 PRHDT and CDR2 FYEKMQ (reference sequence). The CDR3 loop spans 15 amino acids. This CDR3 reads CASSSPGLDPQTQYF. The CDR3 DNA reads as TGTGCCAGCAGCTCTCCGGGACTCGACCCCCAGACCCAGTACTTC. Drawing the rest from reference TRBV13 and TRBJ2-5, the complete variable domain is AAGVIQSPRHLIKEKRETATLKCYPIPRHDTVYWYQQGPGQDPQFLISFYEKMQSDKGSIPDRFSAQQFSDYHSELNMSSLELGDSALYFCASSSPGLDPQTQYFGPGTRLLVL.

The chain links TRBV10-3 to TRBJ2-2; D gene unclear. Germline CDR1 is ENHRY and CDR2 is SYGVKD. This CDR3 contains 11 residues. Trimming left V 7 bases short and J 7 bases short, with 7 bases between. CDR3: CAINKIGELFF. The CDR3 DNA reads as TGTGCCATCAATAAGATCGGGGAGCTGTTTTTT.

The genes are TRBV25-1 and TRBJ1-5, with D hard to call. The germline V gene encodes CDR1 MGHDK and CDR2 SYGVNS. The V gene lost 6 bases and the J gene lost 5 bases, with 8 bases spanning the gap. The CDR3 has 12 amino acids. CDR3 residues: CASREGHQPQHF. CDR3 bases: TGTGCCAGCAGGGAGGGCCATCAGCCCCAGCATTTT.

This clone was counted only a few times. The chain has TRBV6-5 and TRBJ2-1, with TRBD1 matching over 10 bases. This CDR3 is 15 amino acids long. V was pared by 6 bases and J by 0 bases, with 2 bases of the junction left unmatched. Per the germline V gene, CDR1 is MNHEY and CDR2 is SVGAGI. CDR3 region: CASRTGGYSYNEQFF. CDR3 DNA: TGTGCCAGCAGGACAGGGGGCTACTCCTACAATGAGCAGTTCTTC.

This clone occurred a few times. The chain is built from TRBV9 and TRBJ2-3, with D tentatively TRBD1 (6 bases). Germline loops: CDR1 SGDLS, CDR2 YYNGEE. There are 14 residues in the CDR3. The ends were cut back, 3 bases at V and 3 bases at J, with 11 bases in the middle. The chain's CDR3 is CASSAWTETDTQYF. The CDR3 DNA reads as TGTGCCAGCAGCGCCTGGACAGAAACAGATACGCAGTATTTT.

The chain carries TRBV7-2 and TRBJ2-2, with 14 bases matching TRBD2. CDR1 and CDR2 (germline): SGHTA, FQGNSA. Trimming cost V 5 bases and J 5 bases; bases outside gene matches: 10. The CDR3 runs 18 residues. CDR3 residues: CASSASGLAGVGTGELFF. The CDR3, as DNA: TGTGCCAGCAGCGCTTCGGGACTAGCGGGAGTAGGAACCGGGGAGCTGTTTTTT. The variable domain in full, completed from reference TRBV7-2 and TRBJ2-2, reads GAGVSQSPSNKVTEKGKDVELRCDPISGHTALYWYRQSLGQGLEFLIYFQGNSAPDKSGLPSDRFSAERTGGSVSTLTIQRTQQEDSAVYLCASSASGLAGVGTGELFFGEGSRLTVL.

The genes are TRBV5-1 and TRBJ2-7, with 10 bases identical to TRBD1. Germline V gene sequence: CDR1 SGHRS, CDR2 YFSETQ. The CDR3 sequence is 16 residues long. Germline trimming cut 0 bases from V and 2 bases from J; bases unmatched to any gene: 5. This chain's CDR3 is CASSLATGGLTYEQYF. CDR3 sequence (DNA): TGCGCCAGCAGCTTGGCGACAGGGGGCCTTACCTACGAGCAGTACTTC.

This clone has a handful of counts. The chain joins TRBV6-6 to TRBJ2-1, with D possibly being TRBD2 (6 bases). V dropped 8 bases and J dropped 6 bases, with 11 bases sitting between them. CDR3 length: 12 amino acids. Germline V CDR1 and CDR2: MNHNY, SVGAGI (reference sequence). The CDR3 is CASSPAGNEQFF. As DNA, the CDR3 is TGTGCCAGCTCCCCAGCGGGCAATGAGCAGTTCTTC.

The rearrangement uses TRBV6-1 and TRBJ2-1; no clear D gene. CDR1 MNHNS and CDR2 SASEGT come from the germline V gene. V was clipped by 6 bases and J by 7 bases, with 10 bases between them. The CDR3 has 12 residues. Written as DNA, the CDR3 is TGTGCCAGCAGGTACTGGCAGAATGAGCAGTTCTTC. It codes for CASRYWQNEQFF.

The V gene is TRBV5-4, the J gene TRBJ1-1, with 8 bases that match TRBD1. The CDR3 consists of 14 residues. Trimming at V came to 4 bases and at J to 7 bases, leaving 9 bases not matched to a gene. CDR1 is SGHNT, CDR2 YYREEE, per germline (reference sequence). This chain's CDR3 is CASSPKGQAFEAFF. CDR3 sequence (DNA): TGTGCCAGCAGCCCCAAGGGACAGGCCTTTGAAGCTTTCTTT.

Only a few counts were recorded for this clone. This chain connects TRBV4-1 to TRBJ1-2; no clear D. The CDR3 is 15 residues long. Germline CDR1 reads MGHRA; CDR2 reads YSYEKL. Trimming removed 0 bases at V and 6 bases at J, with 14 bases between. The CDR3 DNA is TGCGCCAGCAGCCAAGAGAGTTGGATGGGGAATGGCTACACCTTC. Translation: CASSQESWMGNGYTF.

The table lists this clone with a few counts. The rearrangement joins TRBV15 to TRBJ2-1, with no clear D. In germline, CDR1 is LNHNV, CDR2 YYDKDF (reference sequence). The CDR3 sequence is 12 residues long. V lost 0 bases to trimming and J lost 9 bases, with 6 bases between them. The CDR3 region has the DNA TGTGCCACCAGCAGAGAACTCAGTGAGCAGTTCTTC. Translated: CATSRELSEQFF.

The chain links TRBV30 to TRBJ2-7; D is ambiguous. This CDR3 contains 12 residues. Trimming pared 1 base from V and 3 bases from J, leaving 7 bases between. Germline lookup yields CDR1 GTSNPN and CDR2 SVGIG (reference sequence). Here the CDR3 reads CAWSAAGYEQYF. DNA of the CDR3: TGTGCCTGGAGTGCCGCCGGCTACGAGCAGTACTTC.

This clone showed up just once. CDR3 amino acids: CASSRGSYEQYF. The CDR3, as DNA: TGTGCCAGCAGTCGGGGAAGCTACGAGCAGTACTTC. This rearrangement joins TRBV28 to TRBJ2-7; D is perhaps TRBD2 (5 bases). The germline V gene encodes CDR1 MDHEN and CDR2 SYDVKM. This CDR3 region has 12 residues. V dropped 5 bases and J dropped 3 bases, with 8 bases sitting between them.

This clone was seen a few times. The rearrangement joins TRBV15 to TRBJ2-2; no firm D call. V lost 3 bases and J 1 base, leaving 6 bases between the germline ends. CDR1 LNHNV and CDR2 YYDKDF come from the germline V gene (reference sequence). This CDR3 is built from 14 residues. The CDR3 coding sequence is TGTGCCACCAGCAGGACACTGAACACCGGGGAGCTGTTTTTT. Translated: CATSRTLNTGELFF.

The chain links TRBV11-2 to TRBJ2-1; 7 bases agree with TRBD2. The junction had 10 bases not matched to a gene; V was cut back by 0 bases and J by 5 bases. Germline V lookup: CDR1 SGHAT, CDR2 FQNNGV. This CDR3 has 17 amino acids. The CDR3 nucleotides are TGTGCCAGCAGCTTAGATTCTGGCGGGAGTACCCACAATGAGCAGTTCTTC. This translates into CASSLDSGGSTHNEQFF. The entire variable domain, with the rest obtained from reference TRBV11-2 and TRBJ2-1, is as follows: EAGVAQSPRYKIIEKRQSVAFWCNPISGHATLYWYQQILGQGPKLLIQFQNNGVVDDSQLPKDRFSAERLKGVDSTLKIQPAKLEDSAVYLCASSLDSGGSTHNEQFFGPGTRLTVL.